This entry is about one TCR beta chain. Its cognate antigen is unknown. The data were taken from a study of T-cell reconstitution after alpha-beta-depleted transplantation in children. Study results and limitations: One year post-transplant, T-cell counts and diversity were largely derived from T cells produced anew. Several hundred expanded graft clones reportedly gave rise to the alpha-beta T cells present about two months after transplant. Surviving recipient T cells and intrathymic progenitors accounted for some patients' high TCRbeta diversity at day 60.

A TCRbeta library incorporating unique molecular identifiers was prepared. TCRdb called the PCR reads again in MiXCR, with one record for every CDR3 protein. This sample yields 350,000 to 500,000 distinct CDR3 sequences, of which around two fifths are seen a single time; approximately 30% belongs to the top ten. Trimming stripped 4 bases from V and 4 bases from J, with 11 bases between. Germline values: CDR1 SGHRS, CDR2 YFSETQ. This CDR3 has 13 amino acids. This TCR was sampled from a girl aged 2 to 10 with aplastic anemia, due to receive a stem cell transplant. The input for sequencing was PBMCs, taken before TCRalphabeta/CD19-depleted stem cell transplant. The chain carries TRBV5-1 and TRBJ1-1; TRBD1 is a possible D gene (5 bases). In DNA, the CDR3 is TGCGCCAGCAGCCCTCAGGGCTCCACTGAAGCTTTCTTT. Translation: CASSPQGSTEAFF.